This T cell receptor beta chain came from a study of blood T cells in healthy people across ages. The study's findings and limits: The study found more naive CD4+ cells and higher diversity in long-lived than aged donors. Investigators viewed diversity estimates from one million T cells as underestimates, the study reported.

The CDR3 has 11 amino acids. CDR1 SQVTM and CDR2 ANQGSEA come from the germline V gene. Using a J-beta primer mix together with a sample-barcoded 5' primer, a second PCR was run for about 6 to 11 cycles. From the 5' RACE reads, TCRdb called clonotypes with MiXCR, one entry per CDR3 protein. The data show fewer than 750,000 distinct CDR3 sequences, 45% to 60% seen once. The authors extracted at least 6 micrograms of total RNA per sample. This clonotype was detected a few times. Its antigen is undetermined. A much larger clone differs by one base, so this may be a read error. Sequenced: blood. This chain connects TRBV29-1 to TRBJ2-1; D is uncertain. The tail of the sequence fits TRBJ2-7 better, so the J call may be wrong. The clonotype originates from a woman aged 80 or older in good health. The CDR3 coding sequence is TGCAGCGGCCTCTCCATCAATGAGCAGTACTTC. This translates into CSGLSINEQYF.